Listed below are T cell receptor gamma chains from one sample, sequenced in a study of human gamma delta and Vdelta1 T cells. The antigens for these receptors are not known. TCRdb re-called the PCR reads through CATT. The profile shows more than 3,000 gamma-chain clones, around 15% of them singletons. Material for sequencing was Vdelta1 gamma-delta T cells from blood grown in culture (DOT cells). Receptor source: a human donor in good health. Both conserved end residues are part of each CDR3. Clone size is given for some rows only: seen once, a few or many times, or a class if the clone is expanded.

medium-sized	TRGV8	TRGJP2	TGTGCCACCTGGGATAGAAGTAGTGATTGGATCAAGACGTTT	CATWDRSSDWIKTF
few	TRGV4	TRGJ1/TRGJ2	TGTGCCACCTGGGATGAGGGTTATTATAAGAAACTCTTT	CATWDEGYYKKLF
medium-sized	TRGV4	TRGJ1/TRGJ2	TGTGCCACCTGGGACATACCGTTTTATTATAAGAAACTCTTT	CATWDIPFYYKKLF
NA	TRGV9	TRGJP	TGTGCCTTGTGGGAGGTGTTGGGCAAAAAAATCAAGGTATTT	CALWEVLGKKIKVF
NA	TRGV2	TRGJ1/TRGJ2	TGTGCCACCTGGGACGGGCTGAGTTATTATAAGAAACTCTTT	CATWDGLSYYKKLF
few	TRGV5	TRGJ1/TRGJ2	TGTGCCACCTGGGACAGGCGGGGACCTTATAAGAAACTCTTT	CATWDRRGPYKKLF
NA	TRGV2	TRGJ1/TRGJ2	TGTGCCACCTGGGACGGGCAAGAATATAAGAAACTCTTT	CATWDGQEYKKLF
few	TRGV9	TRGJ1/TRGJ2	TGTGCCTTGTGGGAGATCGATTATTATAAGAAACTCTTT	CALWEIDYYKKLF
NA	TRGV8	TRGJ1/TRGJ2	TGTGCCACCTGGGATAGTCGTTATAAGAAACTCTTT	CATWDSRYKKLF
medium-sized	TRGV9	TRGJ1/TRGJ2	TGTGCCTTGTGGGAGAATTATTATAAGAAACTCTTT	CALWENYYKKLF
medium-sized	TRGV2	TRGJ1/TRGJ2	TGTGCCACCTGGGACGGGCTTGGATATAAGAAACTCTTT	CATWDGLGYKKLF
few	TRGV2	TRGJP2	TGTGCCACCTGGGACGGGCCGCGGGTAGGTAGTGATTGGATCAAGACGTTT	CATWDGPRVGSDWIKTF
few	TRGV2	TRGJ1/TRGJ2	TGTGCCACCTGGGACGGGCCGGGTTATAAGAAACTCTTT	CATWDGPGYKKLF
once	TRGV5	TRGJ1/TRGJ2	TGTGCCACCTGGGACAGGAAAAAGGCTTATTATAAGAAACTCTTT	CATWDRKKAYYKKLF
few	TRGV3	TRGJ1/TRGJ2	TGTGCCACCTGGGACAGGCGAGGGAAACTCTTT	CATWDRRGKLF
NA	TRGV10	TRGJ1/TRGJ2	TGTGCTGCGTGGGATGGGGGGGATAAGAAACTCTTT	CAAWDGGDKKLF
NA	TRGV2	TRGJP2	TGTGCCACCTGGGACGGGCGGGAATATAGTAGTGATTGGATCAAGACGTTT	CATWDGREYSSDWIKTF
NA	TRGV4	TRGJ1/TRGJ2	TGTGCCACCTGGGATAAGGGTAAGAAACTCTTT	CATWDKGKKLF
medium-sized	TRGV4	TRGJ1/TRGJ2	TGTGCCACCTGGGATAAGATCCCGGGATATAAGAAACTCTTT	CATWDKIPGYKKLF
few	TRGV2	TRGJ1/TRGJ2	TGTGCCACCTGGGACGTATGGAGATTTTATTATAAGAAACTCTTT	CATWDVWRFYYKKLF
NA	TRGV3	TRGJ1/TRGJ2	TGTGCCACCTGGGACAGGCCTTCCGTCCTTTATTATAAGAAACTCTTT	CATWDRPSVLYYKKLF
medium-sized	TRGV5	TRGJ1/TRGJ2	TGTGCCACCTGGGCCCACCCGGGGAATTATTATAAGAAACTCTTT	CATWAHPGNYYKKLF
NA	TRGV3	TRGJP2	TGTGCCACCTGGGACTACCCTAATGATTGGATCAAGACGTTT	CATWDYPNDWIKTF
medium-sized	TRGV8	TRGJ1/TRGJ2	TGTGCCACCTGGGATCGTTATAAGAAACTCTTT	CATWDRYKKLF
NA	TRGV9	TRGJ1/TRGJ2	TGTGCCTTGTGGGAGGCCGAATACAAGCCCAATTATTATAAGAAACTCTTT	CALWEAEYKPNYYKKLF
NA	TRGV3	TRGJP2	TGTGCCACCTGGGACAGGCCTCCCCTTGGCGATTGGATCAAGACGTTT	CATWDRPPLGDWIKTF
few	TRGV3	TRGJ1/TRGJ2	TGTGCCACCTGGGGACCTTATTATAAGAAACTCTTT	CATWGPYYKKLF
NA	TRGV4	TRGJ1/TRGJ2	TGTGCCACCTGGGATCCCCATTATAAGAAACTCTTT	CATWDPHYKKLF
NA	TRGV9	TRGJ1/TRGJ2	TGTGCCTTGTGGGAGGCGTATTATAAGAAACTCTTT	CALWEAYYKKLF
NA	TRGV9	TRGJ1/TRGJ2	TGTGCCTTGTGGCCCGCTAATAATTATTATAAGAAACTCTTT	CALWPANNYYKKLF
once	TRGV5	TRGJ1/TRGJ2	TGTGCCACCTGGAACCAATTGCCCCCTTATTATAAGAAACTCTTT	CATWNQLPPYYKKLF
few	TRGV2	TRGJP2	TGTGCCACCTGGGACGGGCGATCTAGTGATTGGATCAAGACGTTT	CATWDGRSSDWIKTF
NA	TRGV2	TRGJ1/TRGJ2	TGTGCCACCTGGGAGGGGAATTGTCTGAGGAAACTCTTT	CATWEGNCLRKLF
NA	TRGV3	TRGJ1/TRGJ2	TGTGCCACCTGGGAGACGAATTATTATAAGAAACTCTTT	CATWETNYYKKLF
few	TRGV4	TRGJP1	TGTGCCACCTGGACTGGTTGGTTCAAGATATTT	CATWTGWFKIF
NA	TRGV9	TRGJ1/TRGJ2	TGTGCCTTTATCCCAAGGGGGGTCTTT	CAFIPRGVF
NA	TRGV3	TRGJ1/TRGJ2	TGTGCCACCTGGGACAGGCGAATCCATTATAAGAAACTCTTT	CATWDRRIHYKKLF
medium-sized	TRGV9	TRGJP2	TGTGCCTACATGAGCGGCGATTGGATCAAGACGTTT	CAYMSGDWIKTF
medium-sized	TRGV4	TRGJ1/TRGJ2	TGTGCCACCTGGGATGGGCAGAATTATTATAAGAAACTCTTT	CATWDGQNYYKKLF
medium-sized	TRGV2	TRGJ1/TRGJ2	TGTGCCACCTGGGACGGGCAGCATTATTATAAGAAACTCTTT	CATWDGQHYYKKLF
medium-sized	TRGV3	TRGJ1/TRGJ2	TGTGCCACCTGGGATATCAAAGGGGCGTATAAGAAACTCTTT	CATWDIKGAYKKLF
medium-sized	TRGV2	TRGJ1/TRGJ2	TGTGCCACCTGGGACGGCCCGACGTGGGCGGGATATAAGAAACTCTTT	CATWDGPTWAGYKKLF
NA	TRGV10	TRGJ1/TRGJ2	TGTGCTGCTAACACACAATACTATTATAAGAAACTCTTT	CAANTQYYYKKLF
few	TRGV4	TRGJ1/TRGJ2	TGTGCCACCTGGGATGGGCTTGTTCTTAGTTACCTCTTT	CATWDGLVLSYLF
NA	TRGV9	TRGJ1/TRGJ2	TGTGCCTTGTGGGATTCGGGTTATAAGAAACTCTTT	CALWDSGYKKLF
few	TRGV8	TRGJ1/TRGJ2	TGTGCCACCTGGGATGCTTATAAGAAACTCTTT	CATWDAYKKLF